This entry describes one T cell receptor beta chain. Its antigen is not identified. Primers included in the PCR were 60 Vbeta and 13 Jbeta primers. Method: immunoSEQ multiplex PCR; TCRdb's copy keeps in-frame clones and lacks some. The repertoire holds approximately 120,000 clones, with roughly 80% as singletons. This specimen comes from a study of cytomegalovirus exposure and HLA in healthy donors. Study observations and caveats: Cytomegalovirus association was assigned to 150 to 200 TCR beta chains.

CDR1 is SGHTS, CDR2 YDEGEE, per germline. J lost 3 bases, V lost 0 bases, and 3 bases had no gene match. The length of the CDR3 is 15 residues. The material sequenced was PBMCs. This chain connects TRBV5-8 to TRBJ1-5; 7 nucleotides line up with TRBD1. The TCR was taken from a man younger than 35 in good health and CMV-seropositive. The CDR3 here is CASSLGQGFNQPQHF. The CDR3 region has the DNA TGTGCCAGCAGCTTGGGACAGGGATTCAATCAGCCCCAGCATTTT.